These 10 T cell receptor beta chains originate from one sample sequenced in a study of vaccination and CD4 T cells after COVID-19. Treatment meaning: approximately nine-day PBMC culture with coronavirus spike peptide pools or control peptides (ViraFEST assay). These receptors' antigens are unknown. The study sequenced cultured CD4+ T cell DNA using the Oncomine TCR Beta short-read assay. In TCRdb, the PCR reads were re-called with MiXCR into one record per CDR3 protein. Seen here are 12,000 or so distinct CDR3 sequences, approximately 50% observed once, and the top ten hold around 30%. Sequenced sample: CD4+ T cells from blood, cultured in vitro. The receptor set was obtained from a human donor who had recovered from COVID-19.

This clonotype was observed a handful of times. The chain uses TRBV6-1 and TRBJ1-2; D might be TRBD1 (5 bases). From germline, CDR1 is MNHNS and CDR2 SASEGT. CDR3 length: 12 amino acids. Trimming removed 6 bases at V and 6 bases at J, with 11 bases between. CDR3 sequence: CASSPGAHGYTF. The CDR3 region has the DNA TGTGCCAGCAGCCCCGGGGCCCATGGCTACACCTTC.

This clonotype showed up just a few times. The chain links TRBV19 to TRBJ2-7; TRBD2 aligns across 8 bases. V lost 1 base and J lost 5; bases outside the gene matches: 10. This CDR3 has 16 residues. The V gene's germline CDR1 is LNHDA and CDR2 SQIVND (reference sequence). This CDR3 is CASSIAAGEARDEQYF. The CDR3 DNA is TGTGCCAGTAGTATAGCAGCGGGAGAAGCCCGCGACGAGCAGTACTTC.

For this clonotype: The conserved phenylalanine or tryptophan is not found at the CDR3 terminus, so this likely reflects a read error. The chain links TRBV20-1 to TRBJ1-2; 10 positions agree with TRBD1. J lost 0 bases, V lost 3 bases, and 1 base had no gene match. CDR1 and CDR2 (germline): DFQATT, SNEGSKA (reference sequence). The CDR3 has 14 amino acids. The CDR3 DNA sequence: TGCAGTGCTAGGGACAGGGGGGCTAACTATGGCTACACCCTC. Translation: CSARDRGANYGYTL.

This chain joins TRBV19 and TRBJ1-1; D is unclear. V dropped 7 bases and J dropped 0 bases, with 12 bases sitting between them. The V gene's germline CDR1 is LNHDA and CDR2 SQIVND (reference sequence). The CDR3 contains 14 residues. The CDR3 DNA is TGTGCCAGTAATATGGCGGGCATGAACACTGAAGCTTTCTTT. Its protein product is CASNMAGMNTEAFF. The variable domain in full, completed from reference TRBV19 and TRBJ1-1, reads DGGITQSPKYLFRKEGQNVTLSCEQNLNHDAMYWYRQDPGQGLRLIYYSQIVNDFQKGDIAEGYSVSREKKESFPLTVTSAQKNPTAFYLCASNMAGMNTEAFFGQGTRLTVV.

The V and J genes are TRBV7-2 and TRBJ2-5, with D possibly being TRBD1 or TRBD2 (5 bases each). CDR1 and CDR2 (germline): SGHTA, FQGNSA. V shed 5 bases and J shed 7 bases, with 17 bases lying between them. The CDR3 extends over 14 amino acids. DNA of the CDR3: TGTGCCAGCAGCCCGAGGGACCTTGGGGGGACCCAGTACTTC. Its translation: CASSPRDLGGTQYF. Using reference TRBV7-2 and TRBJ2-5 for the parts outside the CDR3, the full variable domain is GAGVSQSPSNKVTEKGKDVELRCDPISGHTALYWYRQSLGQGLEFLIYFQGNSAPDKSGLPSDRFSAERTGGSVSTLTIQRTQQEDSAVYLCASSPRDLGGTQYFGPGTRLLVL.

CDR3 bases: TGCGCCAGCAGTGAAAGGACAGGAGCCCAAGAGACCCAGTACTTC. Amino acids: CASSERTGAQETQYF. The chain couples TRBV10-1 to TRBJ2-5, with TRBD1 matching 7 bases. Germline V gives CDR1 WNHNN, CDR2 SYGVQD (reference sequence). Trimming removed 3 bases from V and 1 base from J; junction bases left unmatched: 5. The CDR3 spans 15 residues.

This chain joins TRBV10-3 and TRBJ2-2, with D perhaps matching TRBD1 (6 bases). Germline V gene data show CDR1 as ENHRY and CDR2 as SYGVKD. The length of the CDR3 is 13 residues. Trimming stripped 7 bases from V and 7 bases from J, with 13 bases between. CDR3: CAIKTQGGGELFF. CDR3 DNA sequence: TGTGCCATCAAAACACAGGGCGGCGGGGAGCTGTTTTTT.

This clonotype was counted a few times. The chain recombines TRBV6-1 with TRBJ1-2; D is undetermined. Germline CDR1 MNHNS, CDR2 SASEGT. The CDR3 consists of 12 residues. V lost 6 bases, J lost 8 bases, and 13 bases lay in between. The CDR3 DNA reads as TGTGCCAGCAGCCCCGGGCCCCTAGGCTACACCTTC. Amino acids: CASSPGPLGYTF.

The CDR3 DNA sequence: TGTGCCAGCAGTGAAAAACAGGGGACCGGCTATGGCTACACCTTC. It is translated as CASSEKQGTGYGYTF. V and J are TRBV2 and TRBJ1-2; 7 nucleotides align to TRBD1. V gave up 2 bases and J gave up 4 bases; unmatched junction bases: 7. The CDR3 is 15 residues long. Germline V gives CDR1 SNHLY, CDR2 FYNNEI.

This clonotype was counted a single time. J is TRBJ2-7 and V is TRBV20-1, with D tentatively TRBD2 (5 bases). Germline V gives CDR1 DFQATT, CDR2 SNEGSKA (reference sequence). This CDR3 contains 12 residues. The CDR3 bases are TGCAATGCCGCCCCGAGGGCCTACGAGCAGTACTTC. It encodes CNAAPRAYEQYF.